This TCR beta chain originates from a study of cytomegalovirus exposure and HLA in healthy donors. Study-wide results and caveats: Published work reported that the classifier diagnosed cytomegalovirus status with high specificity and sensitivity.

Points on this clone: Its target is not known.

PCR employed 60 Vbeta and 13 Jbeta primers. Assay: immunoSEQ multiplex PCR; the TCRdb copy retains only in-frame clones and omits some. The top ten hold roughly 3.5% of the sample, which has some 120,000 clones, about 80% seen once. The sequenced sample consisted of PBMCs. This TCR was recovered from a woman in her fifties or sixties in good health and CMV-seronegative.

The DNA for the CDR3 is TGTGCCTGGGGGCGAGTTGAGCGGGAGTTAATTCGATCAGAGGAGACCCAGTACTTC. Amino acid sequence: CAWGRVERELIRSEETQYF. This chain uses TRBV30 with TRBJ2-5, with TRBD2 identical over 8 bases. The CDR3 has 19 residues. CDR1 is GTSNPN and CDR2 is SVGIG in the germline V gene (reference sequence). J gave up 5 bases and V 5 bases, and 25 bases lay outside the gene matches.